This T cell receptor beta chain appears in the sequencing data of a study of T cells in Graves' hyperthyroidism and ophthalmopathy. Study-wide findings and caveats: The model forecast ophthalmopathy, anticipating it by a median around 6.9 months before onset. Within blood appeared most thyroid clonotypes that had expanded above 0.001.

Template material for amplifying TCR beta CDR3 regions consisted of RNA transcripts. Researchers ran a first-round RT-PCR on the TCR CDR3 using the HTBI primer set. From the multiplex PCR reads, TCRdb called clonotypes with MiXCR, one entry per CDR3 protein. The sample consists of hundreds of thousands of distinct CDR3 sequences, about 38% of them appearing once. V was trimmed by 4 bases and J by 0 bases, leaving 13 bases between them. The length of the CDR3 is 15 residues. Germline lookup yields CDR1 LNHDA and CDR2 SQIVND (reference sequence). The sample holds a few counts of this clonotype. Its antigen is unidentified. Source material for PBMCs was more than 9.5 ml fresh peripheral blood.

V and J are TRBV19 and TRBJ2-7; maybe TRBD2 (6 bases). The material sequenced was blood. The origin of this receptor is a man between 18 and 29 years old with Graves' hyperthyroidism. CDR3 nucleotides: TGTGCCAGTAGTAGGGGGACGGGAGACTCCTACGAGCAGTACTTC. It codes for CASSRGTGDSYEQYF. Combining the CDR3 with reference TRBV19 and TRBJ2-7 gives the whole variable domain DGGITQSPKYLFRKEGQNVTLSCEQNLNHDAMYWYRQDPGQGLRLIYYSQIVNDFQKGDIAEGYSVSREKKESFPLTVTSAQKNPTAFYLCASSRGTGDSYEQYFGPGTRLTVT.